These 3 T cell receptor beta chains were sequenced from one sample in a study of patients and donors after allogeneic stem cell transplantation. TCRdb reanalysed the RT-PCR reads using MiXCR and keeps one entry per CDR3 protein. The sample holds over 150,000 distinct CDR3 sequences, approximately 30% seen once. Specimen: blood, either unsorted or a sorted T cell fraction (not recorded which). Source of these receptors: a human donor who was either an allogeneic HSCT recipient or a stem cell or donor lymphocyte infusion donor (not recorded which). It is not recorded whose cells these are; they may come from a transplant donor.

The V gene is TRBV6-2 or TRBV6-3, the J gene TRBJ1-2; D gene unclear. In germline, CDR1 is MNHEY, CDR2 SVGEGT. The CDR3 runs to 14 residues. V was trimmed by 2 bases and J by 8 bases, leaving 15 bases between them. The CDR3 here is CASSYLGLNGGYTF. The CDR3 nucleotides read TGTGCCAGCAGTTACCTTGGGCTAAACGGCGGCTACACCTTC.

The rearrangement uses TRBV27 and TRBJ2-7, with 7 bases matching TRBD2. The V gene's germline CDR1 is MNHEY and CDR2 SMNVEV (reference sequence). The CDR3 is made up of 16 amino acids. J lost 2 bases, V lost 0 bases, and 7 bases had no gene match. CDR3 in amino acids: CASSLSTEAGTYEQYF. CDR3 nucleotides: TGTGCCAGCAGTTTATCGACTGAAGCGGGAACCTACGAGCAGTACTTC.

The chain links TRBV18 to TRBJ2-1, with 9 bases fitting TRBD2. After removal of 1 base from V and 5 bases from J, the junction contained 6 bases not matched to a gene. Per the germline V gene, CDR1 is KGHSH and CDR2 is LQKENI. The CDR3 is made up of 16 amino acids. The CDR3, as DNA: TGTGCCAGCTCACCACTCGGAGCGGGGGGCAACAATGAGCAGTTCTTC. It yields the protein CASSPLGAGGNNEQFF.